Each of the 9 T cell receptor beta chains below was sequenced from the same sample in a study of T cells after yellow fever vaccination. TCRdb analysed the 5' RACE reads with MiXCR anew, one entry per CDR3 protein. The profile shows hundreds of thousands of distinct CDR3 sequences, around a sixth of them singletons. Here the sequenced sample was PBMCs, taken less than 6 days after the first yellow fever vaccination. The receptors stem from a man younger than 35 who received the YFV17D yellow fever vaccine.

The rearrangement joins TRBV18 to TRBJ2-3, with a weak D call TRBD1 (6 bases). From germline, CDR1 is KGHSH and CDR2 LQKENI. Trimming took 5 bases from V and 6 from J, leaving 18 bases between them. The CDR3 covers 15 residues. In nucleotides, the CDR3 is TGTGCCAGCTCAGACCGGGACACAAGTGTGGATACGCAGTATTTT. It codes for CASSDRDTSVDTQYF. The variable domain in full, completed from reference TRBV18 and TRBJ2-3, reads NAGVMQNPRHLVRRRGQEARLRCSPMKGHSHVYWYRQLPEEGLKFMVYLQKENIIDESGMPKERFSAEFPKEGPSILRIQQVVRGDSAAYFCASSDRDTSVDTQYFGPGTRLTVL.

This clonotype occurred many times. V usage is TRBV5-1 and J usage is TRBJ1-1; D unresolved. CDR3 length equals 15 residues. Deletions cut 5 bases from V and 0 bases from J, with 14 bases between. Germline V gene lookup returns CDR1 SGHRS and CDR2 YFSETQ. The CDR3, as DNA: TGCGCCAGCAGAGCCGACCCGGGTTTGAACACTGAAGCTTTCTTT. Protein sequence: CASRADPGLNTEAFF.

The chain couples TRBV5-1 to TRBJ2-1, with 15 bases lining up with TRBD2. The ends lost 3 bases at V and 2 bases at J; junction bases unmatched: 9. The CDR3 has 19 amino acids. Germline V gene data show CDR1 as SGHRS and CDR2 as YFSETQ. CDR3 sequence reads: CASSSWGLAGGFTYNEQFF. The DNA for the CDR3 is TGCGCCAGCAGCTCCTGGGGACTAGCGGGGGGCTTCACCTACAATGAGCAGTTCTTC.

This chain uses TRBV3-1 with TRBJ2-5, with D unresolved. Trimming shortened V by 2 bases and J by 2 bases, and 18 bases separated the two germline ends. The CDR3 consists of 17 residues. The germline V gene has CDR1 LGHDT and CDR2 YNNKEL (reference sequence). In DNA form, the CDR3 reads TGTGCCAGCAGCCAAAAGAAGGGCCCGGGTTTTCAAGAGACCCAGTACTTC. This codes for CASSQKKGPGFQETQYF.

The V call is TRBV6-4, the J call TRBJ2-3, with TRBD2 as a possible D gene (6 bases). The CDR3 length is 14 residues. V lost 6 bases and J 3 bases, leaving 13 bases between the germline ends. Germline V gene sequence: CDR1 MRHNA, CDR2 SNTAGT. In nucleotides, the CDR3 is TGTGCCAGCAGGGGGGGAGAAGGGACAGATACGCAGTATTTT. This encodes CASRGGEGTDTQYF.

In this sample, this clonotype turned up many times. V and J are TRBV2 and TRBJ1-5; D is unclear. This CDR3 is built from 15 residues. Trimming removed 5 bases at V and 0 bases at J, with 11 bases between. Germline CDR1 SNHLY, CDR2 FYNNEI. CDR3 DNA sequence: TGTGCCAGCAGTAAGAGTACGGTTAGCAATCAGCCCCAGCATTTT. This translates into CASSKSTVSNQPQHF. The variable domain in full, with the rest retrieved from reference TRBV2 and TRBJ1-5, is EPEVTQTPSHQVTQMGQEVILRCVPISNHLYFYWYRQILGQKVEFLVSFYNNEISEKSEIFDDQFSVERPDGSNFTLKIRSTKLEDSAMYFCASSKSTVSNQPQHFGDGTRLSIL.

This sequence joins TRBV24-1 and TRBJ2-3; 7 positions agree with TRBD2. This CDR3 contains 14 residues. Germline assignment: CDR1 KGHDR and CDR2 SFDVKD. With 10 bases clipped from V and 4 bases from J, the junction kept 10 bases outside the gene matches. The CDR3 sequence: CATQEGGPSDTQYF. CDR3 coding DNA: TGTGCCACTCAGGAGGGAGGGCCCTCAGATACGCAGTATTTT.

This clonotype was found a few times. V is TRBV7-8 and J is TRBJ2-3; D might be TRBD1 (6 bases). Germline lookup yields CDR1 SGHVS and CDR2 FQNEAQ. The CDR3 has 15 residues. V lost 2 bases to trimming and J lost 1 base, with 10 bases between them. The chain's CDR3 is CASSLYRAGTDTQYF. The CDR3 nucleotides are TGTGCCAGCAGCTTATACAGGGCGGGCACAGATACGCAGTATTTT.

V is TRBV3-1 and J is TRBJ2-5; 11 bases match TRBD2. The V gene end was trimmed by 4 bases and the J gene end by 4 bases; junction bases not matched to a gene: 5. Germline V gene data show CDR1 as LGHDT and CDR2 as YNNKEL (reference sequence). The CDR3 runs 15 residues. The CDR3 DNA reads as TGTGCCAGCAGCCTAGCGGGGGGGACTCGAGAGACCCAGTACTTC. It codes for CASSLAGGTRETQYF.